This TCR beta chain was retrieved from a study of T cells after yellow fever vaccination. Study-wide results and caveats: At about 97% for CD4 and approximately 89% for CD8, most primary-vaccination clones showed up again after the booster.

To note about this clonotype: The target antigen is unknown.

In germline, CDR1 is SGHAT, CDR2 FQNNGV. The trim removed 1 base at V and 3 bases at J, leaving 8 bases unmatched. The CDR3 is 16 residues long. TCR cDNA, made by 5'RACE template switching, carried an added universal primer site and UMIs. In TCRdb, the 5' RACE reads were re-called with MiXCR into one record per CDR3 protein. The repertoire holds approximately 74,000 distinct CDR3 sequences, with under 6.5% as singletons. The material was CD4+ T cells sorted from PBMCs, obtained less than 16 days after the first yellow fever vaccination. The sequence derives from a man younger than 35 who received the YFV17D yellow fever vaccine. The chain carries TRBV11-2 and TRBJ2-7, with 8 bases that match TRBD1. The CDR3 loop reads CASSLGRGLLYYEQYF. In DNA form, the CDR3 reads TGTGCCAGCAGCTTAGGCAGGGGGCTACTCTACTACGAGCAGTACTTC.